This TCR beta chain was identified during a study of early T cells in non-severe SARS-CoV-2 infection. The study's findings and limits: Clonotype matching in VDJdb favored anti-spike CD8 responses and did not capture private and CD4 specificities.

The CDR3 runs 15 residues. Trimming took 4 bases from V and 13 from J; bases not matched to a gene: 13. CDR1 SGHVS and CDR2 FNYEAQ come from the germline V gene. TCRdb independently ran MiXCR on the 5' RACE reads; one entry per CDR3 protein. The sample carries about 52,000 distinct CDR3 sequences, more than 9.5% recorded once. Notes on this clonotype: Its antigen is as yet unknown.

The sequenced sample was whole blood. The chain employs TRBV7-6 and TRBJ1-4; 9 bases align to TRBD1. This sequence was found in an adult who was a healthcare worker with PCR-confirmed SARS-CoV-2 infection or an uninfected control (not recorded which). Written as DNA, the CDR3 is TGTGCCAGCAGCTCCTATCCGGGACAGGGTGTTCGACTGTTTTTT. Its translation is CASSSYPGQGVRLFF.